These T cell receptor beta chains were read from a single sample in a study of cytotoxic CD8 clonotypes in ibrutinib-treated CLL. Profiling relied on immunoSEQ multiplex PCR, and the TCRdb table lists in-frame clones only, not all of them. This table holds some 30,000 clones, 76% found once. The specimen was PBMCs, collected after 36 months of ibrutinib treatment. The receptors shown here come from a human donor with chronic lymphocytic leukemia. The CDR3 runs from the conserved cysteine through the conserved F or W. D genes are given only for firm matches. Size is stated for part of the rows, as once, few or many counts, or as a class when the clone is expanded.

CDR3aa	CDR3nt	v_gene	j_gene	abundance	d_gene
CATSRDPLAGGQETQYF	TGTGCCACCAGCAGAGATCCCCTAGCGGGGGGCCAAGAGACCCAGTACTTC	TRBV15	TRBJ2-5	NA	TRBD2
CSAAGQGSGNTIYF	TGCAGCGCCGCGGGACAGGGCTCTGGAAACACCATATATTTT	TRBV29-1	TRBJ1-3	few	TRBD1
CASSSWTGAASPLHF	TGCGCCAGCAGCTCTTGGACAGGGGCGGCATCACCCCTCCACTTT	TRBV5-1	TRBJ1-6	NA	TRBD1
CASSQGDGTGHEKLFF	TGCGCCAGCAGCCAAGGGGATGGGACAGGCCATGAAAAACTGTTTTTT	TRBV4-1	TRBJ1-4	NA	TRBD1
CASGSPRHPYEQYF	TGTGCTAGTGGTTCGCCAAGACACCCCTACGAGCAGTACTTC	TRBV12-5	TRBJ2-7	NA	NA
CASSWDHQSPLHF	TGTGCCAGCAGTTGGGACCACCAGTCACCCCTCCACTTT	TRBV7-7	TRBJ1-6	NA	NA
CASRLEGGRKCIDYGYTF	TGTGCAAGTCGCTTAGAGGGGGGGCGCAAATGTATCGACTATGGCTACACCTTC	TRBV12-2	TRBJ1-2	NA	NA
CASSFGTPRDTQYF	TGTGCCAGCAGCTTCGGGACCCCGCGAGATACGCAGTATTTT	TRBV7-3	TRBJ2-3	NA	NA
CASSLVAGQGEQYF	TGTGCCAGCAGCTTAGTGGCAGGTCAAGGCGAGCAGTACTTC	TRBV7-6	TRBJ2-7	NA	NA
CASSLGSGQYF	TGTGCCAGCAGCTTGGGATCTGGGCAGTACTTC	TRBV5-6	TRBJ2-7	few	NA
CASSQEPGSNQPQHF	TGCGCCAGCAGCCAAGAGCCAGGAAGCAATCAGCCCCAGCATTTT	TRBV4-1	TRBJ1-5	few	NA
CASSLDPGTEAFF	TGTGCCAGCAGCTTAGATCCGGGGACTGAAGCTTTCTTT	TRBV11-2	TRBJ1-1	NA	NA
CASSIMVDYGYTF	TGTGCCAGTAGTATCATGGTGGACTATGGCTACACCTTC	TRBV19	TRBJ1-2	NA	NA
CASSLEQGALLSYEQYF	TGCGCCAGCAGCTTGGAACAGGGGGCCCTCCTCTCCTACGAGCAGTACTTC	TRBV5-1	TRBJ2-7	NA	TRBD1
CASSLMYRGRATEAFF	TGCGCCAGCAGCTTGATGTACAGGGGGCGGGCCACTGAAGCTTTCTTT	TRBV5-1	TRBJ1-1	NA	TRBD1
CASSSTNGEKLFF	TGTGCCAGTAGCTCAACTAACGGGGAAAAACTGTTTTTT	TRBV19	TRBJ1-4	NA	NA